This T cell receptor (beta chain) originates from a study of blood T cell repertoires in COVID-19. Study-level information: From the United States, Italy and Spain came samples of acute and convalescent COVID-19. Nucleic acid was either cDNA or gDNA, and it came from T cells, B-cell-depleted T cells, or PBMCs.

Method: immunoSEQ multiplex PCR; TCRdb's copy keeps in-frame clones and lacks some. The sample lists 140,000 to 150,000 clones, around four fifths occurring once. The germline V gene encodes CDR1 SGHRS and CDR2 YFSETQ. The V end lost 6 bases, the J end lost 2 bases, and 11 bases lay between the germline ends. The CDR3 covers 13 residues. V gene TRBV5-1 combines with J gene TRBJ1-2; D gene ambiguous. This sequence originates from a woman aged 40 to 50 with active or convalescent COVID-19. The sequencing input was peripheral blood. DNA for the CDR3: TGCGCCAGCACTCAAGCAGGAAACTATGGCTACACCTTC. This translates into CASTQAGNYGYTF.